The 9 T cell receptor beta chains below come from one sample, sequenced in a study of T cell responses to AZD1222 COVID-19 vaccine. Method: immunoSEQ multiplex PCR; TCRdb's copy keeps in-frame clones and lacks some. The sample includes roughly 140,000 clones, more than 75% of them seen just once. The specimen was peripheral blood, collected 28 days after the second AZD1222 dose. These receptors were obtained from an adult who received the AZD1222 COVID-19 vaccine.

The genes are TRBV7-9 and TRBJ2-7; 12 nucleotides align to TRBD2. Germline assignment: CDR1 SEHNR and CDR2 FQNEAQ (reference sequence). J lost 4 bases, V lost 3 bases, and 4 bases had no gene match. The CDR3 consists of 15 residues. DNA for the CDR3: TGTGCCAGCAGCTTCGCTAGCGGGGGGGTTTACGAGCAGTACTTC. It translates to CASSFASGGVYEQYF.

This clone was recorded once. This sequence joins TRBV10-3 and TRBJ2-3, with D perhaps TRBD1 or TRBD2 (5 bases each). Germline V lookup: CDR1 ENHRY, CDR2 SYGVKD. Trimming took 4 bases from V and 2 from J, leaving 10 bases between them. This CDR3 region has 14 residues. DNA for the CDR3: TGTGCCATCAGTGTCGGGGCTTCCACAGATACGCAGTATTTT. It is translated as CAISVGASTDTQYF.

This clone was seen a single time. This chain joins TRBV3-1 (or the pseudogene TRBV3-2) and TRBJ1-5, with D unclear. V was shortened by 1 base and J by 11 bases, with 12 bases between the two germline ends. This CDR3 is 13 amino acids long. Germline V gene sequence: CDR1 LGHDT, CDR2 YNNKEL (reference sequence). This CDR3 is CASSQGRPGTQHF. The CDR3 bases are TGTGCCAGCAGCCAAGGGCGGCCGGGAACCCAGCATTTT.

The rearrangement uses TRBV19 and TRBJ1-5; D possibly corresponds to TRBD1 (5 bases). Trimming shortened V by 9 bases and J by 0 bases, and 12 bases separated the two germline ends. The V gene's germline CDR1 is LNHDA and CDR2 SQIVND (reference sequence). The CDR3 runs 14 residues. The CDR3 DNA is TGTGCCAGCTGTGGGGGGTATAGCAATCAGCCCCAGCATTTT. Translating it yields CASCGGYSNQPQHF.

The chain carries TRBV18 and TRBJ1-6, with 9 bases aligning to TRBD1. The V gene's germline CDR1 is KGHSH and CDR2 LQKENI. Germline trimming cut 4 bases from V and 0 bases from J; bases unmatched to any gene: 7. The CDR3 runs 18 residues. CDR3 protein: CASSLQGARGSYNSPLHF. As DNA, the CDR3 is TGTGCCAGCTCACTACAGGGGGCGCGGGGCTCCTATAATTCACCCCTCCACTTT.

The CDR3 loop is CASRGGRNYEQYF. CDR3 DNA: TGTGCCAGCAGGGGAGGTCGTAACTACGAGCAGTACTTC. The V call is TRBV2, the J call TRBJ2-7, with D tentatively TRBD2 (6 bases). The CDR3 extends over 13 amino acids. The germline V gene has CDR1 SNHLY and CDR2 FYNNEI. The V end was cut by 6 bases, the J end by 3 bases, with 12 bases between.

The chain uses TRBV4-1 and TRBJ1-2; D possibly corresponds to TRBD1 (5 bases). The CDR3 has 16 amino acids. V was clipped by 0 bases and J by 0 bases, with 11 bases between them. The V gene's germline CDR1 is MGHRA and CDR2 YSYEKL. The CDR3 bases are TGCGCCAGCAGCCAAGATAGGGAGACAGCTAACTATGGCTACACCTTC. It is translated as CASSQDRETANYGYTF.

This chain connects TRBV12-3 or TRBV12-4 to TRBJ2-7; maybe TRBD2 (6 bases). Deletions cut 4 bases from V and 5 bases from J, with 9 bases between. This CDR3 comprises 12 residues. CDR3 sequence: CASSSTGDEQYF. The CDR3 DNA reads TGTGCCAGCAGTTCGACGGGGGACGAGCAGTACTTC.

V gene TRBV28 combines with J gene TRBJ1-2, with D perhaps TRBD1 (6 bases). CDR1 is MDHEN and CDR2 is SYDVKM in the germline V gene. Trimming pared 6 bases from V and 4 bases from J, leaving 24 bases between. The CDR3 has 17 residues. The CDR3 sequence: CASSSGAILAGAYGYTF. The CDR3 DNA reads TGTGCCAGCAGCTCAGGTGCGATCCTCGCGGGGGCCTATGGCTACACCTTC.